Below are 5 T cell receptor beta chains sequenced from a single sample in a study of regulatory T cells in long-lasting Graves disease. Combining iRepertoire HTBI primers with Arm-PCR of CDR3 regions, the authors built TCR beta libraries. TCRdb passed the multiplex PCR reads through MiXCR, listing each CDR3 protein once. The table has over 300,000 distinct CDR3 sequences, 15% to 17% seen once. Time point defined: newly diagnosed GD, antithyroid drugs for less than 3 months. RNA extracted from PBMCs served as the sequencing template. The material was peripheral blood mononuclear cells (PBMCs), obtained at new diagnosis, from a patient treated with antithyroid drugs. The origin of the receptors is a female donor with Graves disease.

This clonotype appeared a few times. The chain combines TRBV6-2 or TRBV6-3 with TRBJ2-2; no clear D gene. The germline V and J ends were trimmed by 8 bases and 1 base, with 5 bases remaining between them. This CDR3 region has 12 residues. Germline V gene data show CDR1 as MNHEY and CDR2 as SVGEGT. The CDR3 spells CASCRNTGELFF. Here the CDR3 DNA reads TGTGCCAGCTGCAGGAACACCGGGGAGCTGTTTTTT.

A few counts support this clonotype. The V gene is TRBV10-3, the J gene TRBJ2-5; 9 bases agree with TRBD2. V lost 11 bases to trimming and J lost 3 bases; unmatched junction nucleotides: 10. The CDR3 length is 14 residues. CDR1 and CDR2 from the germline V gene are ENHRY and SYGVKD. The CDR3 DNA is TGTGCCGCGGGGGGGAGTTCCCAGAAAGAGACCCAGTACTTC. This encodes CAAGGSSQKETQYF.

The chain is built from TRBV7-3 and TRBJ1-1; TRBD1 might be the D (5 bases). Trimming stripped 5 bases from V and 3 bases from J, with 16 bases between. Germline V gene lookup returns CDR1 SGHTA and CDR2 FQGTGA. The CDR3 runs 15 residues. CDR3 loop: CASSLQPGADTEAFF. The CDR3, as DNA: TGTGCCAGCAGCCTACAGCCCGGGGCGGACACTGAAGCTTTCTTT.

The V and J genes are TRBV19 and TRBJ2-1; D may be TRBD2 (5 bases). V shed 1 base and J shed 0 bases, with 7 bases lying between them. The CDR3 is made up of 15 amino acids. Germline-derived CDR1 and CDR2 are LNHDA and SQIVND (reference sequence). Written as DNA, the CDR3 is TGTGCCAGTAGTATAGCGACTAACTCCTACAATGAGCAGTTCTTC. It translates to CASSIATNSYNEQFF.

This clonotype has a count of ten or more. The rearrangement links TRBV7-8 to TRBJ2-2, with D possibly being TRBD1 (5 bases). The CDR3 has 16 amino acids. CDR1 is SGHVS and CDR2 is FQNEAQ in the germline V gene. V dropped 7 bases and J dropped 5 bases, with 20 bases sitting between them. The CDR3 sequence is CASTPSRVKKTGELFF. CDR3 DNA: TGTGCCAGCACCCCCTCCAGGGTGAAGAAGACCGGGGAGCTGTTTTTT.